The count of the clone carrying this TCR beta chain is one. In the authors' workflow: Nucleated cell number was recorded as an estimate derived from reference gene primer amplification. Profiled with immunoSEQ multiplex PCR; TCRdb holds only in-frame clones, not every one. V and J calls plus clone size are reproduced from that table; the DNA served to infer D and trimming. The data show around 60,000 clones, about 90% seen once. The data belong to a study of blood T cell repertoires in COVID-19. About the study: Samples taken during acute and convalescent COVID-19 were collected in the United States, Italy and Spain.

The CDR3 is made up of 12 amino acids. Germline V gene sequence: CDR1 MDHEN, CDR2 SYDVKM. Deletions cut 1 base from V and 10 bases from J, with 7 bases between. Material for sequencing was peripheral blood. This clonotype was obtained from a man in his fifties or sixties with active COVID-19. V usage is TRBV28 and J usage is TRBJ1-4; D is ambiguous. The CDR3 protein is CASSLLLRKLFF. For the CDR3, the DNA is TGTGCCAGCAGTTTATTATTGAGAAAACTGTTTTTT. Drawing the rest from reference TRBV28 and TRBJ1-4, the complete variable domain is DVKVTQSSRYLVKRTGEKVFLECVQDMDHENMFWYRQDPGLGLRLIYFSYDVKMKEKGDIPEGYSVSREKKERFSLILESASTNQTSMYLCASSLLLRKLFFGSGTQLSVL.